This T cell receptor (beta chain) was captured by sequencing in a study of T cells in Graves' hyperthyroidism and ophthalmopathy. Study-wide results and caveats: Ophthalmopathy and stable hyperthyroidism were separated by a 13 V-J model.

RNA transcripts yielded amplified TCR beta CDR3 regions. A set of HTBI primers served as the primers for a first-round RT-PCR of the TCR CDR3. TCRdb passed the multiplex PCR reads through MiXCR, listing each CDR3 protein once. The repertoire holds about 480,000 distinct CDR3 sequences, under 15% seen once, with under 20% in the top ten. A note on this clonotype: Its antigen remains unidentified. Being one base from a much bigger clone, this may be a read error.

This CDR3 has 14 amino acids. Germline V CDR1 and CDR2: SGHNT, YENEEA. The chain joins TRBV11-3 to TRBJ2-1, with D perhaps TRBD1 (5 bases). Judging by the DNA end, TRBJ2-7 fits better; the J call may be wrong. Sequenced material: blood. The receptor was isolated from a woman aged 18-30 years with Graves' hyperthyroidism. Here the CDR3 reads CASRRDSSYNEQYF. CDR3 sequence (DNA): TGTGCCAGCAGACGAGACAGCTCCTACAATGAGCAGTACTTC.